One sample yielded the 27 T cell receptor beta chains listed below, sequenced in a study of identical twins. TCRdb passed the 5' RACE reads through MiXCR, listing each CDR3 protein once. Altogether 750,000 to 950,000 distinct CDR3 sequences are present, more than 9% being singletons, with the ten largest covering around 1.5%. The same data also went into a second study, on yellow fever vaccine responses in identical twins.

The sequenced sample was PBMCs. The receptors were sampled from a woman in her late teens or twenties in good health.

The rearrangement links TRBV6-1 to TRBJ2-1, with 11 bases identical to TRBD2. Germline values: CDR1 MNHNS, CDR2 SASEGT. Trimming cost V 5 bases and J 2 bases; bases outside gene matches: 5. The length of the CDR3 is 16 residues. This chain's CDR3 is CASSTGGLAAYNEQFF. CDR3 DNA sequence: TGTGCCAGCAGTACAGGGGGACTAGCGGCCTACAATGAGCAGTTCTTC.

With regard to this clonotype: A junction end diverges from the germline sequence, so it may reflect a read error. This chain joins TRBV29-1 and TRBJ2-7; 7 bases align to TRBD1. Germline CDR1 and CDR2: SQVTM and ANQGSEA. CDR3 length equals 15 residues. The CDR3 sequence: CSVEVPGQSSYDQYF. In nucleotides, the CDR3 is TGCAGCGTTGAAGTACCGGGACAGAGCTCCTACGACCAGTACTTC.

The CDR3 bases are TGTGCCAGCAGCTTGGGATTAGCGGGGTATTATGGTTTTTCGCAGTATTTT. This encodes CASSLGLAGYYGFSQYF. The V and J genes are TRBV13 and TRBJ2-3; the match to TRBD2 covers 8 bases. Germline lookup yields CDR1 PRHDT and CDR2 FYEKMQ (reference sequence). V gave up 3 bases and J gave up 10 bases; unmatched junction bases: 18. The CDR3 totals 17 residues.

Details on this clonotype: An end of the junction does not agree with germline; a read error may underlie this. The CDR3 nucleotides are TGTGCCAGCAGTTTTGGGACGGTGGACAATGAGCAGTTCTTT. As protein: CASSFGTVDNEQFF. This sequence joins TRBV12-3 or TRBV12-4 and TRBJ2-1; either TRBD1 or TRBD2 may supply D (5 bases each). The CDR3 runs 14 residues.

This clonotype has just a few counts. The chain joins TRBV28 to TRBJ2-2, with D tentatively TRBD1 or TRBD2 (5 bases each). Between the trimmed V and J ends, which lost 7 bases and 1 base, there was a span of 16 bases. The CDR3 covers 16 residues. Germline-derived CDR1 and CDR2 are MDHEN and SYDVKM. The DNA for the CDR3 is TGTGCCAGCAAGCAGGGAACGGGATTGAACACCGGGGAGCTGTTTTTT. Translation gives CASKQGTGLNTGELFF. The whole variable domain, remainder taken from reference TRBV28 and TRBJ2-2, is DVKVTQSSRYLVKRTGEKVFLECVQDMDHENMFWYRQDPGLGLRLIYFSYDVKMKEKGDIPEGYSVSREKKERFSLILESASTNQTSMYLCASKQGTGLNTGELFFGEGSRLTVL.

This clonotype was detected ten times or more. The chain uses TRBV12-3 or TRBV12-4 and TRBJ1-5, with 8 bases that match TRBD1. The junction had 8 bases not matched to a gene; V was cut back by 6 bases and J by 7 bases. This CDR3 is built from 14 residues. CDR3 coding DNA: TGTGCCAGCAGAACCAGGGGGCTGTACCAGCCCCAGCATTTT. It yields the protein CASRTRGLYQPQHF.

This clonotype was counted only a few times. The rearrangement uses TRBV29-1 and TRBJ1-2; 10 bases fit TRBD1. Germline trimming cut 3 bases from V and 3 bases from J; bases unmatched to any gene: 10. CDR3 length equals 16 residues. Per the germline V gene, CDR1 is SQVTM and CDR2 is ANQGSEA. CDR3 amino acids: CSVDWTGGNSDYGYTF. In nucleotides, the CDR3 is TGCAGCGTTGATTGGACAGGGGGGAATAGCGACTATGGCTACACCTTC.

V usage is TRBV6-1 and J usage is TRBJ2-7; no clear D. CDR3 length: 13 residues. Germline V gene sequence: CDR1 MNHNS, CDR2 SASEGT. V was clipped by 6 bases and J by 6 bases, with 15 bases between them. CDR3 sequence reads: CASRGPRQGEQYV. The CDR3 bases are TGTGCCAGCAGGGGTCCCCGACAAGGCGAGCAGTACGTC.

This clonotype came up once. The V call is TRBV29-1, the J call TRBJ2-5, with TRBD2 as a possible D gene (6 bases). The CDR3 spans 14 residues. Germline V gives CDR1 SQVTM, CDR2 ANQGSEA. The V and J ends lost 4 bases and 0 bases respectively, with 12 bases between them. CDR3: CSVGLAVDQETQYF. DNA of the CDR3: TGCAGCGTTGGATTAGCGGTAGACCAAGAGACCCAGTACTTC. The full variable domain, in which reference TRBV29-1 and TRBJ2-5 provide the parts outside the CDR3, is SAVISQKPSRDICQRGTSLTIQCQVDSQVTMMFWYRQQPGQSLTLIATANQGSEATYESGFVIDKFPISRPNLTFSTLTVSNMSPEDSSIYLCSVGLAVDQETQYFGPGTRLLVL.

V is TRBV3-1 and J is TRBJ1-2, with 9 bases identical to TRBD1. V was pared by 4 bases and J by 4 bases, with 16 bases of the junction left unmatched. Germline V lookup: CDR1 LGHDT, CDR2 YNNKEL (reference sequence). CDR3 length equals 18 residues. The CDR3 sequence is CASSPGTGRNFAPYGYTF. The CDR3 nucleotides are TGTGCCAGCAGCCCCGGGACAGGGCGAAACTTTGCTCCCTATGGCTACACCTTC.

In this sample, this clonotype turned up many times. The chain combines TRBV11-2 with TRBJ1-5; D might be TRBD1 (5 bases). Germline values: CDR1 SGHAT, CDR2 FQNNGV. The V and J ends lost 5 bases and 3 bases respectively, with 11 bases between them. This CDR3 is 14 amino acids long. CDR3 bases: TGTGCCAGCAGCCAGACAGCCCTCAATCAGCCCCAGCATTTT. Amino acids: CASSQTALNQPQHF. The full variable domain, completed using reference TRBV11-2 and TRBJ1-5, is EAGVAQSPRYKIIEKRQSVAFWCNPISGHATLYWYQQILGQGPKLLIQFQNNGVVDDSQLPKDRFSAERLKGVDSTLKIQPAKLEDSAVYLCASSQTALNQPQHFGDGTRLSIL.

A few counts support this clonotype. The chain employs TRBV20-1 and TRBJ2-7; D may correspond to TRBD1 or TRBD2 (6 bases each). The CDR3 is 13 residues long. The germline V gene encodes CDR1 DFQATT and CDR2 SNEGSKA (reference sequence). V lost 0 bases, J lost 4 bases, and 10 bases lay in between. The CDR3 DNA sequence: TGCAGTGCTAGAGATGGGGGGCGGTACGAGCAGTACTTC. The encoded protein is CSARDGGRYEQYF.

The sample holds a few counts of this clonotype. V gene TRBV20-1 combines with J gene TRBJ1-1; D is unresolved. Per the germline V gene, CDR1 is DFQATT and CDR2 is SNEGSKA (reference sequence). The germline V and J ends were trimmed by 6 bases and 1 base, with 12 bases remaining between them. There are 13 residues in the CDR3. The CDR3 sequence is CSAVSSGNTEAFF. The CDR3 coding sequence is TGCAGTGCGGTATCCTCAGGGAACACTGAAGCTTTCTTT.

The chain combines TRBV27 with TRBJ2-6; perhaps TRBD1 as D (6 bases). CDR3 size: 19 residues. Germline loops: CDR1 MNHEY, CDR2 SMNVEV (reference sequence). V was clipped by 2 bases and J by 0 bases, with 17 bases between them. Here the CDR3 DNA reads TGTGCCAGCAGTTTACGTGGGCAGGGGACCTACTCTGGGGCCAACGTCCTGACTTTC. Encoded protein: CASSLRGQGTYSGANVLTF. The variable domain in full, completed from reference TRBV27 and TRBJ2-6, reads EAQVTQNPRYLITVTGKKLTVTCSQNMNHEYMSWYRQDPGLGLRQIYYSMNVEVTDKGDVPEGYKVSRKEKRNFPLILESPSPNQTSLYFCASSLRGQGTYSGANVLTFGAGSRLTVL.

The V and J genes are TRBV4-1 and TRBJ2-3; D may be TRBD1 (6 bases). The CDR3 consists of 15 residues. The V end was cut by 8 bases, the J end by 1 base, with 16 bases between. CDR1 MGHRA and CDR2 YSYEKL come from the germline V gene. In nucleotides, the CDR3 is TGCGCCAGCTCCTACAGGACAGCTGGCACAGATACGCAGTATTTT. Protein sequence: CASSYRTAGTDTQYF.

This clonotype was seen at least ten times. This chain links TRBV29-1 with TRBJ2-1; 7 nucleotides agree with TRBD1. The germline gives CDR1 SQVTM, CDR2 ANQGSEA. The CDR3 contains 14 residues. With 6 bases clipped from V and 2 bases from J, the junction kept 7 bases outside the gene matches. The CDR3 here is CSVNPGTAYNEQFF. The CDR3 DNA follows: TGCAGCGTCAACCCCGGGACAGCCTACAATGAGCAGTTCTTC.

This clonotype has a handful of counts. CDR3 sequence reads: CSDRLAPGGAPYGYTF. The DNA of the CDR3 is TGCAGTGACCGCCTCGCTCCAGGGGGCGCTCCCTATGGCTACACCTTC. The chain couples TRBV20-1 to TRBJ1-2, with 8 bases identical to TRBD1. CDR3 length: 16 amino acids. The germline V gene has CDR1 DFQATT and CDR2 SNEGSKA (reference sequence). Trimming cost V 7 bases and J 4 bases; bases outside gene matches: 17.

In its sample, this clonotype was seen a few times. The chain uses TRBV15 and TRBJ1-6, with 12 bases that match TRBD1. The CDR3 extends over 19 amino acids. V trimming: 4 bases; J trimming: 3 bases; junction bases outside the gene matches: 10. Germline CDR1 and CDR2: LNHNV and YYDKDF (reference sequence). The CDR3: CATSITGTGGAGYNSPLHF. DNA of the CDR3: TGTGCCACCAGCATCACGGGGACAGGGGGCGCTGGCTATAATTCACCCCTCCACTTT.

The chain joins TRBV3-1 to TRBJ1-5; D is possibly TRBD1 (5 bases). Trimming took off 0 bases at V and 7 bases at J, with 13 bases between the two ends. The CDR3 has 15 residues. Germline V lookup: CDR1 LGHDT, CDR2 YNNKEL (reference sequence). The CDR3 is CASSQDRQGGQPQHF. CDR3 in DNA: TGTGCCAGCAGCCAAGATCGGCAGGGTGGCCAGCCCCAGCATTTT.

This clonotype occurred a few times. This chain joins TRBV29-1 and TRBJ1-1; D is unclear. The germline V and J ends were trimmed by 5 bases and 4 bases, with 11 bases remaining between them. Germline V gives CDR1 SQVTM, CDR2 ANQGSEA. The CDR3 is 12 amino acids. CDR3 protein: CSVQWGFTEAFF. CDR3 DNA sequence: TGCAGCGTTCAGTGGGGATTCACTGAAGCTTTCTTT.

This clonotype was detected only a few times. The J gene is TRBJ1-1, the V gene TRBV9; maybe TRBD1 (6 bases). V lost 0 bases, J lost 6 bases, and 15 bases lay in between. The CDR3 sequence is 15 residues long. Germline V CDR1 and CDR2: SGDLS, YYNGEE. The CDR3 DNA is TGTGCCAGCAGCGTAGAGTGGGGGCTGCTGGCTGAAGCTTTCTTT. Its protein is CASSVEWGLLAEAFF.

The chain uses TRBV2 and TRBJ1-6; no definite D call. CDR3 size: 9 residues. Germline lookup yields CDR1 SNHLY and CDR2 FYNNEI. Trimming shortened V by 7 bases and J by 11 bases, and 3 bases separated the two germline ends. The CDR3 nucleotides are TGTGCCAGCACCCCACCCCTCCACTTT. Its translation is CASTPPLHF. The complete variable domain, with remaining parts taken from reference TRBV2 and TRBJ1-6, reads EPEVTQTPSHQVTQMGQEVILRCVPISNHLYFYWYRQILGQKVEFLVSFYNNEISEKSEIFDDQFSVERPDGSNFTLKIRSTKLEDSAMYFCASTPPLHFGNGTRLTVT.

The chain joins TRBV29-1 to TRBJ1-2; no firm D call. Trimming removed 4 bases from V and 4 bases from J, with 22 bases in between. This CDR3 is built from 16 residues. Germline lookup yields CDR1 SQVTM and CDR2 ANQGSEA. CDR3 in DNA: TGCAGCGTTGGTCGGCTGGCAGGCCCCGCGGGCTATGGCTACACCTTC. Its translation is CSVGRLAGPAGYGYTF.

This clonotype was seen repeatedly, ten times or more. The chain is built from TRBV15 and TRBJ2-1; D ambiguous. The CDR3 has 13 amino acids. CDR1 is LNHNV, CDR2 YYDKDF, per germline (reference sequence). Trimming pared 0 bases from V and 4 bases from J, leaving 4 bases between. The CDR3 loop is CATSRDAYNEQFF. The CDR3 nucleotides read TGTGCCACCAGCAGAGATGCGTACAATGAGCAGTTCTTC.

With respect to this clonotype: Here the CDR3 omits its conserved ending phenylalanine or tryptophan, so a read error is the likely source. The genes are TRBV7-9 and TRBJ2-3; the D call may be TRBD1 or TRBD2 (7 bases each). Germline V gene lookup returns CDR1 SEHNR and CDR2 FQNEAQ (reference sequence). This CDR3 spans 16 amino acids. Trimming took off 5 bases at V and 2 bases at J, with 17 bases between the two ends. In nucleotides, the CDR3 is TGTGCCAGCAGCGAGGGAGGGGGCTCTTACACAGATACGCAGTATTCT. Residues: CASSEGGGSYTDTQYS.

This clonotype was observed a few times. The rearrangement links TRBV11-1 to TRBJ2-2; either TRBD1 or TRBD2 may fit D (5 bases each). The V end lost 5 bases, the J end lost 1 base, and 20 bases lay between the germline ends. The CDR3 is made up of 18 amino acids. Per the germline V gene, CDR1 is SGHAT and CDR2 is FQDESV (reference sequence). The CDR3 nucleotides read TGTGCCAGCAGCAAACGACAGAGGGGCCGAAGGAACACCGGGGAGCTGTTTTTT. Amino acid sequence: CASSKRQRGRRNTGELFF.

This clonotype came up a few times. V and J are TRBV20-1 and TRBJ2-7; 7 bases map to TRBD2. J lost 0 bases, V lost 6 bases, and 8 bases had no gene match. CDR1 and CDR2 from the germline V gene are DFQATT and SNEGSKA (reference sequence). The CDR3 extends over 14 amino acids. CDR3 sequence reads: CSATGGGSSYEQYV. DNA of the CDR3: TGCAGTGCGACTGGGGGGGGGAGCTCCTACGAGCAGTACGTC.